This T cell receptor (beta chain) was observed in a study of blood T cell repertoires in COVID-19. CDR1 is WNHNN and CDR2 is SYGVQD in the germline V gene (reference sequence). V lost 4 bases and J 6 bases, leaving 19 bases between the germline ends. The CDR3 runs 15 residues. The assay was immunoSEQ multiplex PCR, and TCRdb's table has in-frame clones only and misses some. Here the sample spans 150,000 to 200,000 clones, roughly 85% being singletons. The sequenced sample was peripheral blood. This TCR came from a woman aged 70-85 years with acute or convalescent COVID-19. The rearrangement uses TRBV10-1 and TRBJ2-7; D might be TRBD2 (5 bases). The CDR3 is CASSVNTGSGSEQYF. In DNA, the CDR3 is TGCGCCAGCAGTGTAAACACCGGGTCGGGAAGCGAGCAGTACTTC.